This T cell receptor (beta chain) appears in the sequencing data of a study of shared clonotypes between healthy human individuals (dated by TCRdb to about 2020). For the wider study: The cohort comprised a couple of women and a few men aged 18 to 49 years. For each donor, CD4 naive and CD4 memory were each given three plates, CD8 naive was given two plates, and CD8 memory was given one plate. The study deeply sequenced blood TCR repertoires of five healthy adults to estimate repertoire size and the extent of clonotype sharing between individuals. Different laboratories and diverse techniques were used to prepare libraries and sequence TCR repertoires, to increase sequencing depth and limit assay-specific biases. Between about 0.94 and 8.9 billion PBMCs per donor were obtained by leukapheresis.

From the cysteine up to the phenylalanine, the CDR3 has a length of 14 residues. Of the read, only the CDR3 DNA is kept; its 42 bases are in frame from base 1. Here V drops 5 bases and J drops 10 bases, and the junction holds 11 bases not matched to any gene. According to the germline V gene (reference sequence), CDR1 reads MNHEY and CDR2 reads SMNVEV. Study-wide conclusions, independent of this receptor: About 5% of naive CD4, roughly 3.5% of naive CD8, 2% to 2.5% of memory CD4, and 0.4% of memory CD8 clonotypes were shared across several donors. Pairwise subsampling led to the expectation that sequencing depth would affect the degree of clonotype sharing among donors. Compared with non-shared clonotypes, clonotypes shared by all four sorted-subset donors had higher generation probabilities. Rarefaction of sorted-subset datasets indicated incomplete sequencing despite the large sequencing depth. The genetic and exposure-history diversity represented was limited by the small number of donors. Sampling was restricted to blood, and TCR repertoires in tissues likely differ from the TCR repertoires found in blood. Naive subsets generally had larger estimated clonotype richness than memory subsets did.

Using the deep immunoSEQ assay, multiplex PCR amplified TCR CDR3 regions from genomic DNA. Genomic DNA extracted from each cell subset was distributed evenly over all wells of several immunoSEQ 96-well plates, and each plate served as one replicate. For sorted subsets, roughly 0.2 ug genomic DNA, equal to some 30,000 T cell genomes, was loaded into each replicate PCR. The purified libraries were quantified using a Qubit 3.0 fluorometer, sized with a Bioanalyzer 2100, and then quantified again using the KAPA Library Quantification kit. Each immunoSEQ 96-well plate was sequenced on its own single-read 150-cycle Illumina NextSeq 550 flow cell. In the source study's methods: The immunoSEQ output contained only junctional sequences without quality scores, so filtering could not match that applied to full-length reads. To assign V/J genes and CDR3, sequences were annotated against IMGT germline references using PyIR, a Python wrapper for IgBLAST v1.9. Any read was removed if the V/J assignment was weak (E-value above 1e-6), the CDR3 was missing, or the read contained stop codons, out-of-frame junctions, or ambiguous translated residues. A V3J clonotype was defined by an identical inferred V gene, J gene, and CDR3 amino acid sequence. Percentage overlap between repertoires was computed as shared unique clonotypes divided by the size of the smaller repertoire. Three approaches were used to assess repertoire richness: RTK rarefaction, the Chao1 estimator, and Recon v2.1 estimates of unobserved clonotypes. Generation probabilities for all TCRbeta clonotypes obtained by the gDNA method from a handful of donors were computed using OLGA. TCRdb provides this immuneACCESS table in a form limited to in-frame rearrangements. Some clones are lacking; in checked studies, under half of them reflect an unresolved V gene, and why the rest are absent is not known. V and J calls and clone size are given by that table; D and trimming were obtained from the DNA. The sample table shows 650,000 to 750,000 clones, and 72% are seen once. The ten largest clones take up under 2% of the sample.

Healthy HIV-negative adults with no recently reported acute infections or vaccinations were included as donors. Only Caucasian adults living in Nashville, Tennessee, USA were represented among the donors. Magnetic negative selection was used to enrich CD4+ T cells, after which naive cells were positively selected on CD45RA and the negative fraction became the memory subset. Blood was obtained by leukapheresis, after which PBMCs were separated by Ficoll-Histopaque density gradient centrifugation and cryopreserved in liquid nitrogen vapor phase. Analytical flow cytometry was used to check the purity and quantity of every magnetically sorted T cell population. Each sorted fraction had its genomic DNA isolated and then quantified by UV absorbance on a Nanodrop 2000c. This clone was found many times. Its antigen remains undetermined. No much larger clone is present one base from it, and per-base qualities are unavailable.

This clonotype was obtained from a woman in her 30s in good health. Sequencing used memory CD4+ T cells sorted from blood. The label giving this sample's cell subset or site can be read as: CD45RA-negative fraction. The chain is encoded by TRBV27 joined to TRBJ1-1, with TRBD1 matching 9 junction bases. The CDR3 protein is CASSLHGDRVGAFF. In nucleotides, the sequence is TGTGCCAGCAGTCTACATGGGGACAGGGTGGGAGCTTTCTTT.